This entry lists 3 T cell receptor beta chains sequenced from one sample in a study of blood T cells in healthy people across ages. For the second PCR, which ran for 7 to 11 cycles, a sample-barcoded 5' primer and a J-beta primer mix were used. TCRdb fed the 5' RACE reads into MiXCR, producing one record per CDR3 protein. Among 700,000 to 850,000 distinct CDR3 sequences listed, 50% to 65% were seen once. The source material was blood. The receptors derive from a man older than 75 in good health.

V and J are TRBV20-1 and TRBJ2-3, with 7 bases that match TRBD2. The ends lost 3 bases at V and 5 bases at J; junction bases unmatched: 17. CDR3 length: 17 amino acids. Germline CDR1 reads DFQATT; CDR2 reads SNEGSKA (reference sequence). DNA for the CDR3: TGCAGTGCTAGGTCGCACCGGGAGGTCGGCCGGGAAGATACGCAGTATTTT. This encodes CSARSHREVGREDTQYF.

The rearrangement joins TRBV27 to TRBJ2-1, with a tentative D call TRBD2 (5 bases). The CDR3 totals 15 residues. Germline assignment: CDR1 MNHEY and CDR2 SMNVEV (reference sequence). V gave up 7 bases and J gave up 4 bases, with 17 bases separating them. CDR3 DNA sequence: TGTGCCAGCACTCCAGGAGGACTGCAGTACAATGAGCAGTTCTTC. Residues: CASTPGGLQYNEQFF.

The chain links TRBV6-1 to TRBJ1-1; 9 bases line up with TRBD1. The V and J ends lost 6 bases and 3 bases, in that order; junction bases with no gene match: 5. In germline, CDR1 is MNHNS, CDR2 SASEGT. The CDR3 spans 14 residues. CDR3 protein: CASSRDRVDTEAFF. DNA for the CDR3: TGTGCCAGCAGCCGGGACAGGGTGGACACTGAAGCTTTCTTT.